This T cell receptor beta chain came from a study of cytomegalovirus exposure and HLA in healthy donors. General observations from the study: Near-uniform donor sequencing depth was presumed by presence/absence analyses.

A multiplex PCR was run with 60 Vbeta primers and 13 Jbeta primers. Some clones are missing from TCRdb's copy, which holds only in-frame ones; the method was immunoSEQ multiplex PCR. The profile covers 170,000 or so clones, with 80% appearing a single time and more than 5.5% taken by the ten largest. This clone was seen a single time. The antigen is undetermined. Looked up from germline, CDR1 is SGDLS and CDR2 is YYNGEE. V was cut by 8 bases and J by 5 bases, with 22 bases left in between. This CDR3 has 15 amino acids. This chain uses TRBV9 with TRBJ2-5, with D possibly matching TRBD2 (6 bases). Material for sequencing was PBMCs. This clonotype was obtained from a man aged 25 to 45 in good health and CMV-seropositive. DNA of the CDR3: TGTGCCAGATCCAAGCTTAAGGCTAGCGTGGAGACCCAGTACTTC. It codes for CARSKLKASVETQYF. The complete variable domain, with remaining parts taken from reference TRBV9 and TRBJ2-5, reads DSGVTQTPKHLITATGQRVTLRCSPRSGDLSVYWYQQSLDQGLQFLIQYYNGEERAKGNILERFSAQQFPDLHSELNLSSLELGDSALYFCARSKLKASVETQYFGPGTRLLVL.